This TCR beta chain appears in the sequencing data of a study of T cells after somatic rescue of genetic block. The repertoire was sequenced with immunoSEQ multiplex PCR; TCRdb's copy has only in-frame clones and lacks some. The sample shows roughly 120,000 clones, around nine tenths of them seen only once. The CDR3 contains 15 residues. Germline V gene sequence: CDR1 SNHLY, CDR2 FYNNEI. The V segment lost 4 bases and the J segment 4 bases; nucleotides outside the gene matches: 6. This clone occurred once. The receptor was isolated from a woman between 18 and 30 years old. Sequencing was performed on peripheral blood mononuclear cells (PBMCs). V and J are TRBV2 and TRBJ1-1, with 10 bases lining up with TRBD1. In nucleotides, the CDR3 is TGTGCCAGCAGTGTTTCCGGACAGGGGGTCACTGAAGCTTTCTTT. This gives the protein CASSVSGQGVTEAFF. Looking up the rest from reference TRBV2 and TRBJ1-1 gives the full variable domain: EPEVTQTPSHQVTQMGQEVILRCVPISNHLYFYWYRQILGQKVEFLVSFYNNEISEKSEIFDDQFSVERPDGSNFTLKIRSTKLEDSAMYFCASSVSGQGVTEAFFGQGTRLTVV.